The present T cell receptor (beta chain) was sequenced within a study of identical twins (dated by TCRdb to the mid-2010s). A note on the overall study: To test whether fetal clonotypes persist, this study deep-sequenced TCR alpha and beta repertoires from monozygotic twins, from unrelated adults of various ages, and from cord blood. Replicate twin experiments were performed at different times using different library preparation protocols to rule out contamination.

Study-level results and caveats: Fewer insertions were carried by abundant cord blood beta clonotypes; a weaker similar trend was observed in young adult naive repertoires, while no such trend was observed in memory repertoires. A weaker excess of twin sharing was found in beta out-of-frame sequences because the signal-to-noise ratio was lowered by fewer shared sequences. Because the same donors could not be followed over many years, conclusions were based on cross-sectional statistical analysis. Compared with coincidental sharing between unrelated individuals, out-of-frame TCR alpha sequences shared between twins showed an excess of sequences with low generation probability. In monozygotic twins, recombination models systematically underestimated out-of-frame TCR alpha sharing, but the models matched the sharing seen between unrelated individuals. Invariant T cells such as MAIT and iNKT could partly confound zero-insertion analyses, although diverse VJ usage argued against such confounding for most clonotypes.

A distance of 10 bases separates the germline ends of V and J, which lose 4 bases and 4 bases respectively. Sequences LGHDT (CDR1) and YNNKEL (CDR2) are obtained from the germline V gene (reference sequence). Including cysteine and phenylalanine, the CDR3 has 14 amino acids. The entry retains the CDR3 DNA only, 42 bases that are in frame from base 1. The library was generated by 5' RACE. Sequencing was carried out with an Illumina HiSeq 2000. Template switching introduced a universal primer binding site; the final cDNA contained a unique molecular identifier, enabling accurate counting of TCR cDNA molecules. Specific primers in the conserved constant-segment region were used to synthesize first-strand cDNA for the TCR alpha and beta chains. To control for contamination, every cDNA library was double barcoded, receiving both a SMART-Mk sample barcode and Illumina barcodes. TruSeq adapter sequences along with Illumina sample barcodes were introduced in two successive PCR steps. Sequencing of the TCR alpha and beta cDNA libraries was done on the Illumina HiSeq platform using custom primers. In the source study's methods: MiGEC processed the raw reads to extract unique molecular identifiers, while MiXCR was used to determine the CDR3 positions. Recombination models were inferred per individual with the repgenHMM and IGoR tools using an EM algorithm. The analysis of shared clonotypes was done with the tcR package in R, with sharing normalized by the product of cloneset sizes. Out-of-frame nonproductive sequences were analyzed to study raw recombination free of thymic and clonal selection effects. The public reads were reprocessed in TCRdb via fastp at Q25 and MiXCR, keeping in-frame beta chains. Each record represents a unique CDR3 protein, reported with the most common genes and DNA among its rows. The V and J calls follow TCRdb's processing rather than the paper's. Recorded for this sample are about 500,000 distinct CDR3 sequences; 14% of them occurred a single time. The leading ten clones occupy approximately 0.98% of the sample.

Only healthy Caucasian donors were included. The twin cohort comprised three pairs of female monozygotic twins, all aged about 18 to 30 years. Positive isolation kits from Invitrogen were used to isolate the CD4+ and CD8+ T cell populations. About this clonotype: The clone's antigen remains unknown. Qualities for individual bases were not recorded, and no much larger clone is one base off.

These same records also appear under a second study, on yellow fever vaccine responses in identical twins. As the second publication notes: According to the authors, in identical twins the way T cells responded to vaccination appeared partly convergent and partly personalized. Focusing on identical twins, the study followed the T cell clones that responded to the vaccine, and did so with precision.

The V gene is TRBV3-1 and the J gene is TRBJ2-2, with the identity of the D gene unclear. The receptor was derived from a woman under 30 in good health. The sequencing input was CD4+ T cells sorted from blood. The CDR3 region: CASSLASSTGELFF. The DNA sequence is as follows: TGTGCCAGCAGCCTAGCATCGAGCACCGGGGAGCTGTTTTTT.